This entry lists 25 T cell receptor beta chains sequenced from one sample in a study of T cell responses to AZD1222 COVID-19 vaccine. Here immunoSEQ multiplex PCR was the method, and the copy in TCRdb shows in-frame clones only, minus some. Here the sample spans roughly 77,000 clones, 85% to 95% being singletons. Sequencing was performed on peripheral blood, taken on day 0 of AZD1222 vaccination. These TCRs come from an adult in good health.

The chain couples TRBV27 to TRBJ2-1, with 13 bases that match TRBD2. The CDR3 totals 17 residues. Germline V gives CDR1 MNHEY, CDR2 SMNVEV (reference sequence). Unmatched junction bases numbered 12, after V lost 6 bases and J lost 7 bases. The DNA of the CDR3 is TGTGCCAGCAGCCGTCCGGGACTAGCGGGGTCGGGGAATGAGCAGTTCTTC. This codes for CASSRPGLAGSGNEQFF.

The V and J genes are TRBV30 and TRBJ1-4; D ambiguous. Trimming removed 3 bases at V and 4 bases at J, with 6 bases between. The germline V gene encodes CDR1 GTSNPN and CDR2 SVGIG (reference sequence). The CDR3 length is 12 residues. CDR3 loop: CAWRTRNEKLFF. CDR3 DNA sequence: TGTGCCTGGAGGACGCGTAATGAAAAACTGTTTTTT.

This chain connects TRBV28 to TRBJ1-4; no clear D gene. Germline CDR1 reads MDHEN; CDR2 reads SYDVKM. The CDR3 covers 11 residues. V was cut by 3 bases and J by 8 bases, with 4 bases left in between. CDR3 sequence reads: CASSFDEKLFF. The CDR3 DNA reads TGTGCCAGCAGTTTTGACGAAAAACTGTTTTTT.

This clone appeared once. The chain is built from TRBV19 and TRBJ1-5; 9 positions agree with TRBD1. This CDR3 is 15 amino acids long. CDR1 and CDR2 from the germline V gene are LNHDA and SQIVND (reference sequence). The V and J ends lost 1 base and 2 bases, in that order; junction bases with no gene match: 0. The CDR3 reads CASSIGDRGNQPQHF. The CDR3 DNA reads TGTGCCAGTAGTATAGGGGACAGGGGCAATCAGCCCCAGCATTTT.

The rearrangement uses TRBV2 and TRBJ1-2; D gene ambiguous. The CDR3 consists of 14 residues. V was pared by 8 bases and J by 8 bases, with 21 bases between. Germline lookup yields CDR1 SNHLY and CDR2 FYNNEI. The CDR3 spells CASQSDSQPGGYTF. CDR3 sequence (DNA): TGTGCCAGCCAATCGGACTCCCAACCGGGGGGCTACACCTTC.

The CDR3 region has the DNA TGTGCCAGCAGCCCCTCCTACAATGAGCAGTTCTTC. Its protein is CASSPSYNEQFF. The genes are TRBV7-6 and TRBJ2-1; D unresolved. CDR3 length: 12 amino acids. The V gene's germline CDR1 is SGHVS and CDR2 FNYEAQ. Trimming shortened V by 5 bases and J by 0 bases, and 2 bases separated the two germline ends.

The rearrangement links TRBV7-2 to TRBJ1-3, with D perhaps matching TRBD1 (5 bases). Germline CDR1 is SGHTA and CDR2 is FQGNSA. Trimming left V 5 bases short and J 4 bases short, with 12 bases between. CDR3 length equals 14 residues. CDR3: CASSRGGDGNTIYF. CDR3 DNA: TGTGCCAGCAGCCGCGGCGGGGACGGAAACACCATATATTTT.

V usage is TRBV28 and J usage is TRBJ2-2; 8 positions agree with TRBD1. Germline V CDR1 and CDR2: MDHEN, SYDVKM. This CDR3 is built from 15 residues. V trimming: 5 bases; J trimming: 5 bases; junction bases outside the gene matches: 7. DNA for the CDR3: TGTGCCAGCAGTCCACAGGGGGGCCGGACCGGGGAGCTGTTTTTT. Residues: CASSPQGGRTGELFF.

This clone was found once. The J gene is TRBJ1-1, the V gene TRBV5-1, with D perhaps matching TRBD1 (5 bases). Trimming stripped 1 base from V and 4 bases from J, with 20 bases between. CDR3 length: 17 amino acids. Germline V gene data show CDR1 as SGHRS and CDR2 as YFSETQ. For the CDR3, the DNA is TGCGCCAGCAGCTTGAGTGCTGAGGCAGGGAGGGCCACTGAAGCTTTCTTT. Translating it yields CASSLSAEAGRATEAFF.

The rearrangement joins TRBV4-3 to TRBJ2-5; D gene ambiguous. This CDR3 spans 13 amino acids. Trimming stripped 0 bases from V and 7 bases from J, with 9 bases between. CDR1 and CDR2 from the germline V gene are LGHNA and YSLEER. The CDR3 loop reads CASSQDPRGTQYF. CDR3 nucleotides: TGCGCCAGCAGCCAAGATCCGAGAGGGACCCAGTACTTC.

The CDR3 region has the DNA TGTGCCAGCAGCCGGGGTGGGGAAGCTTTCTTT. Its translation: CASSRGGEAFF. The genes are TRBV3-1 (or the pseudogene TRBV3-2) and TRBJ1-1; D unresolved. Germline V gene lookup returns CDR1 LGHDT and CDR2 YNNKEL (reference sequence). The ends were cut back, 4 bases at V and 8 bases at J, with 8 bases in the middle. There are 11 residues in the CDR3.

This chain uses TRBV28 with TRBJ1-5; 9 positions match TRBD1. The CDR3 consists of 18 residues. Germline-derived CDR1 and CDR2 are MDHEN and SYDVKM. V shed 5 bases and J 0 bases; nucleotides not matched to a gene: 11. CDR3 DNA sequence: TGTGCCAGCAGTCTATCCGGGACAGGGTGGTATAGCAATCAGCCCCAGCATTTT. This gives the protein CASSLSGTGWYSNQPQHF.

The chain employs TRBV7-9 and TRBJ1-5; D remains unclear. Trimming pared 2 bases from V and 2 bases from J, leaving 10 bases between. The CDR3 extends over 15 amino acids. Germline CDR1 reads SEHNR; CDR2 reads FQNEAQ (reference sequence). This CDR3 is CASSLTGQGNQPQHF. In nucleotides, the CDR3 is TGTGCCAGCAGCTTAACTGGGCAGGGCAATCAGCCCCAGCATTTT.

The chain recombines TRBV28 with TRBJ1-6; 7 bases agree with TRBD1. The CDR3 loop spans 13 amino acids. From germline, CDR1 is MDHEN and CDR2 SYDVKM. Trimming at V came to 11 bases and at J to 5 bases, leaving 6 bases not matched to a gene. This CDR3 is CAGQDRNNSPLHF. CDR3 DNA sequence: TGTGCCGGACAGGACAGAAATAATTCACCCCTCCACTTT.

This chain uses TRBV4-2 with TRBJ1-2, with D hard to call. The CDR3 extends over 14 amino acids. Germline CDR1 and CDR2: LGHNA and YNFKEQ. V was cut by 0 bases and J by 8 bases, with 13 bases left in between. The CDR3 loop is CASSQDAAPGGYTF. The CDR3 DNA is TGTGCCAGCAGCCAAGATGCAGCCCCGGGGGGCTACACCTTC.

The chain combines TRBV4-1 with TRBJ1-2; TRBD1 aligns across 10 bases. The CDR3 extends over 16 amino acids. V was clipped by 0 bases and J by 7 bases; unmatched bases: 8. Germline-derived CDR1 and CDR2 are MGHRA and YSYEKL. CDR3 loop: CASSQDMETGGFGYTF. Here the CDR3 DNA reads TGCGCCAGCAGCCAAGATATGGAGACAGGGGGCTTTGGCTACACCTTC.

The chain joins TRBV9 to TRBJ1-5, with 8 bases fitting TRBD1. Germline CDR1 reads SGDLS; CDR2 reads YYNGEE. With V trimmed by 4 bases and J by 6 bases, 6 bases remained unmatched. CDR3 length: 14 residues. The CDR3 region has the DNA TGTGCCAGCAGCTTTGACAGGGGCGCTCAGCCCCAGCATTTT. Protein product: CASSFDRGAQPQHF. Looking up the rest from reference TRBV9 and TRBJ1-5 gives the full variable domain: DSGVTQTPKHLITATGQRVTLRCSPRSGDLSVYWYQQSLDQGLQFLIQYYNGEERAKGNILERFSAQQFPDLHSELNLSSLELGDSALYFCASSFDRGAQPQHFGDGTRLSIL.

J is TRBJ1-4 and V is TRBV9, with a weak D call TRBD1 (5 bases). CDR1 and CDR2 from the germline V gene are SGDLS and YYNGEE. The CDR3 is made up of 16 amino acids. Trimming stripped 4 bases from V and 0 bases from J, with 13 bases between. CDR3 region: CASSPGTATTNEKLFF. In DNA form, the CDR3 reads TGTGCCAGCAGCCCCGGGACGGCGACAACTAATGAAAAACTGTTTTTT.

This clone was recorded only once. CDR3 sequence reads: CASSLVGSGGTRYTF. The CDR3, as DNA: TGTGCCAGCAGCTTGGTAGGGTCAGGGGGGACCCGCTACACCTTC. This chain connects TRBV5-6 to TRBJ1-2; TRBD1 matches 7 bases. Germline CDR1 is SGHDT and CDR2 is YYEEEE. V gave up 0 bases and J gave up 9 bases; unmatched junction bases: 11. The CDR3 covers 15 residues.

This clone was recorded once. The V gene is TRBV18, the J gene TRBJ2-7, with 9 bases matching TRBD2. V was clipped by 2 bases and J by 2 bases; unmatched bases: 16. This CDR3 has 19 amino acids. Germline assignment: CDR1 KGHSH and CDR2 LQKENI. The CDR3 spells CASSPFPLTGTSLTYEQYF. For the CDR3, the DNA is TGTGCCAGCTCACCATTCCCCTTAACCGGGACTAGCCTCACCTACGAGCAGTACTTC.

The rearrangement uses TRBV29-1 and TRBJ1-1, with D maybe TRBD1 (6 bases). Germline CDR1 SQVTM, CDR2 ANQGSEA. V was trimmed by 4 bases and J by 3 bases, leaving 12 bases between them. The CDR3 is 13 amino acids. The CDR3 loop is CSVAGRGDTEAFF. The CDR3 coding sequence is TGCAGCGTTGCAGGCAGGGGAGACACTGAAGCTTTCTTT.

This clone was detected only once. The chain carries TRBV7-2 and TRBJ2-7; the D gene is possibly TRBD2 (5 bases). Trimming took off 3 bases at V and 5 bases at J, with 14 bases between the two ends. CDR1 is SGHTA, CDR2 FQGNSA, per germline. The CDR3 extends over 14 amino acids. In DNA, the CDR3 is TGTGCCAGCAGCTTGAGGGTCCGCAGAGACGAGCAGTACTTC. This encodes CASSLRVRRDEQYF.

This clone was detected only once. The rearrangement uses TRBV4-1 and TRBJ1-4; D gene uncertain. The CDR3 spans 13 residues. V lost 0 bases and J lost 5, with 4 bases in between. Germline V CDR1 and CDR2: MGHRA, YSYEKL. The CDR3 bases are TGCGCCAGCAGCCAAGAACCAAATGAAAAACTGTTTTTT. It codes for CASSQEPNEKLFF.

This clone was observed a handful of times. V is TRBV19 and J is TRBJ1-5; D perhaps matches TRBD1 (6 bases). V was trimmed by 10 bases and J by 2 bases, leaving 12 bases between them. Germline CDR1 and CDR2: LNHDA and SQIVND (reference sequence). The CDR3 is 13 residues long. Here the CDR3 reads CATTGFGNQPQHF. CDR3 DNA sequence: TGTGCCACTACAGGGTTTGGCAATCAGCCCCAGCATTTT.

The chain is built from TRBV5-1 and TRBJ1-4; the match to TRBD1 covers 7 bases. V shed 4 bases, J shed 8 bases, and the junction held 8 bases outside the gene matches. From germline, CDR1 is SGHRS and CDR2 YFSETQ. The length of the CDR3 is 14 residues. CDR3 protein: CASSIGGGAEKLFF. The CDR3 nucleotides read TGCGCCAGCAGCATCGGAGGGGGCGCGGAAAAACTGTTTTTT.